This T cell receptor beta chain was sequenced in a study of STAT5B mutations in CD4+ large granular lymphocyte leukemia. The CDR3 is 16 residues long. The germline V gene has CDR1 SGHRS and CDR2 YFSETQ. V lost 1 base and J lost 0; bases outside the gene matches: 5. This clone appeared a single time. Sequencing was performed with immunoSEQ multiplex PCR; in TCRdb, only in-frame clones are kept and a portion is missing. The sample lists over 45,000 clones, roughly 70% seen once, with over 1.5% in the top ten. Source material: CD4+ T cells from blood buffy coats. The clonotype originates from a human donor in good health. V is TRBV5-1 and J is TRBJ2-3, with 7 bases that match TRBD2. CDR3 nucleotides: TGCGCCAGCAGCTTGTCTCGGGGGGTTAGCACAGATACGCAGTATTTT. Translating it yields CASSLSRGVSTDTQYF.